This T cell receptor (beta chain) was captured in a study of blood T cell repertoires in COVID-19. Study summary: PBMCs, B-cell-depleted T cells, or T cells were the source of the cDNA or gDNA that made up the material.

This clone was seen only a few times. Clones were read by immunoSEQ multiplex PCR, and TCRdb kept only the in-frame ones, dropping some. The repertoire includes 130,000 to 150,000 clones, roughly 90% of them detected once, and approximately 2.4% sits in the top ten. What was sequenced was peripheral blood. This clonotype was obtained from a human donor in a cohort sampled during active COVID-19.

Here the CDR3 DNA reads TGCGCCAGCAGCCCGTTAGCAGCCAACAATGAGCAGTTCTTC. Translating gives CASSPLAANNEQFF. The chain recombines TRBV4-1 with TRBJ2-1; no clear D. The CDR3 extends over 14 amino acids. Germline assignment: CDR1 MGHRA and CDR2 YSYEKL. Trimming left V 4 bases short and J 5 bases short, with 12 bases between.